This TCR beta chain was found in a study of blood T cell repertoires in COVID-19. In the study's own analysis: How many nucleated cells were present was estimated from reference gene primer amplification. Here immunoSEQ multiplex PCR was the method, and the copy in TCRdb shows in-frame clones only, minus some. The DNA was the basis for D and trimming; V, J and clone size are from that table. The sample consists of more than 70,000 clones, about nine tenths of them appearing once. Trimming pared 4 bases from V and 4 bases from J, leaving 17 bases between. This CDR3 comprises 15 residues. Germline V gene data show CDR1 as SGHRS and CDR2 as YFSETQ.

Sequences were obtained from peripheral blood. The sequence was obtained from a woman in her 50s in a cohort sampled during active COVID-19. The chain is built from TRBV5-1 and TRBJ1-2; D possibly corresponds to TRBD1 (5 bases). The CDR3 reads CASSPTADSLYGYTF. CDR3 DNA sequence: TGCGCCAGCAGCCCGACCGCAGACAGCCTCTATGGCTACACCTTC.